The 5 T cell receptor beta chains presented below share a single source sample, sequenced in a study of blood T cell repertoires in COVID-19. Repertoires were generated with immunoSEQ multiplex PCR, while TCRdb's copy carries only in-frame clones and drops some. The table shows 280,000 or so clones, with approximately 83% occurring only once. The sequenced sample was peripheral blood. These receptors were taken from a woman aged 25 to 39 who had recovered from COVID-19.

The chain links TRBV29-1 to TRBJ2-7; no clear D gene. The ends were cut back, 1 base at V and 4 bases at J, with 11 bases in the middle. This CDR3 comprises 13 residues. CDR1 and CDR2 from the germline V gene are SQVTM and ANQGSEA. The CDR3 sequence: CSVEGRDQYEQYF. The DNA for the CDR3 is TGCAGCGTTGAAGGGAGAGACCAATACGAGCAGTACTTC.

This clone was counted a single time. V usage is TRBV5-6 and J usage is TRBJ2-2, with D perhaps matching TRBD1 (5 bases). Trimming pared 4 bases from V and 1 base from J, leaving 14 bases between. The CDR3 is 16 amino acids. The germline V gene has CDR1 SGHDT and CDR2 YYEEEE. The CDR3: CASSRLTTENTGELFF. In nucleotides, the CDR3 is TGTGCCAGCAGCCGACTGACGACAGAGAACACCGGGGAGCTGTTTTTT.

This chain uses TRBV6-5 with TRBJ2-2; TRBD2 is a possible D gene (5 bases). Germline V gene sequence: CDR1 MNHEY, CDR2 SVGAGI. The V and J ends lost 6 bases and 5 bases respectively, with 13 bases between them. CDR3 length equals 14 residues. Here the CDR3 reads CASSLGLGTGELFF. CDR3 nucleotides: TGTGCCAGCAGCCTCGGACTCGGGACCGGGGAGCTGTTTTTT.

The chain joins TRBV24-1 to TRBJ2-3; perhaps TRBD2 as D (5 bases). V lost 9 bases and J 4 bases, leaving 19 bases between the germline ends. The germline V gene has CDR1 KGHDR and CDR2 SFDVKD. CDR3 length: 15 residues. The CDR3 DNA follows: TGTGCCACCTCCGGGAAGGGATACGACCCAGATACGCAGTATTTT. Encoded protein: CATSGKGYDPDTQYF.

The CDR3 coding sequence is TGTGCCAGCACCCGTAGCGGGAGGGCCAGGACAGATACGCAGTATTTT. Its translation is CASTRSGRARTDTQYF. V is TRBV7-2 and J is TRBJ2-3; 11 nucleotides line up with TRBD2. Germline CDR1 SGHTA, CDR2 FQGNSA. V lost 7 bases, J lost 3 bases, and 9 bases stayed unmatched. CDR3 length equals 16 residues.